The 21 T cell receptor beta chains given below trace back to one sample, sequenced in a study of Graves' ophthalmopathy and Graves' hyperthyroidism. RNA transcripts were the template, and TCR beta CDR3 regions were amplified from them. The workflow started with a first-round RT-PCR run with HTBI primers and then moved on to a second-round multiplex PCR. TCRdb re-derived calls from the multiplex PCR reads in MiXCR, one entry per CDR3 protein. The sample lists approximately 1.2 million distinct CDR3 sequences; 35% to 40% were seen once. The sample consisted of peripheral blood or thyroid tissue (not recorded which). The receptors come from an adult man with Graves' hyperthyroidism.

This clonotype was observed many times. The rearrangement joins TRBV10-3 to TRBJ2-7, with 7 bases fitting TRBD1. The CDR3 totals 12 residues. V lost 5 bases and J lost 4; bases outside the gene matches: 2. The V gene's germline CDR1 is ENHRY and CDR2 SYGVKD. The CDR3 reads CAISQQGYEQYF. As DNA, the CDR3 is TGTGCCATCAGTCAACAGGGGTACGAGCAGTACTTC.

Regarding this clonotype: Germline and junction disagree at one end, which may indicate a read error. CDR3 DNA sequence: TGTGCCAGCAGCCCTTACGGGACAACTAATGAAAAACTGGTTTTT. It codes for CASSPYGTTNEKLVF. The V gene is TRBV7-2, the J gene TRBJ1-4; TRBD1 is a possible D gene (6 bases). The CDR3 is made up of 15 amino acids. Germline assignment: CDR1 SGHTA and CDR2 FQGNSA.

The CDR3, as DNA: TGTGCCACCAGCAGAGCCGGGACTAGGGAGACCCAGTACTTC. It yields the protein CATSRAGTRETQYF. The chain uses TRBV15 and TRBJ2-5, with 8 nucleotides matching TRBD2. Unmatched junction bases numbered 3, after V lost 1 base and J lost 5 bases. The CDR3 length is 14 residues. Germline V gene lookup returns CDR1 LNHNV and CDR2 YYDKDF (reference sequence).

J is TRBJ2-5 and V is TRBV6-1, with D possibly being TRBD1 (5 bases). The CDR3 sequence is 11 residues long. Trimming removed 7 bases at V and 9 bases at J, with 12 bases between. Germline CDR1 and CDR2: MNHNS and SASEGT. For the CDR3, the DNA is TGTGCCAGCAAGGACAATCAGCCCCAGTACTTC. Amino acid sequence: CASKDNQPQYF.

This clonotype was counted ten times or more. The chain is built from TRBV7-2 and TRBJ2-2, with TRBD2 identical over 10 bases. With 5 bases clipped from V and 1 base from J, the junction kept 1 base outside the gene matches. This CDR3 is 15 amino acids long. The germline V gene encodes CDR1 SGHTA and CDR2 FQGNSA. The CDR3 here is CASSPSGGNTGELFF. The CDR3 nucleotides read TGTGCCAGCAGCCCTAGCGGGGGGAACACCGGGGAGCTGTTTTTT.

The chain combines TRBV6-5 with TRBJ2-7; D unclear. V lost 5 bases to trimming and J lost 4 bases, with 12 bases between them. The length of the CDR3 is 13 residues. Germline-derived CDR1 and CDR2 are MNHEY and SVGAGI. The DNA of the CDR3 is TGTGCCAGCAGTGAAACGGCAGATTACGAGCAGTACTTC. Translated, it gives CASSETADYEQYF.

Regarding this clonotype: This clone may be a read error of a much larger clone one base away. Here the CDR3 reads CASSQDLTIVNTEAFF. The CDR3 DNA reads TGTGCCAGCAGCCAAGACTTGACGATAGTAAACACTGAAGCTTTCTTT. The genes are TRBV14 and TRBJ1-1; no clear D. Trimming shortened V by 0 bases and J by 2 bases, and 13 bases separated the two germline ends. The CDR3 is 16 amino acids. Germline CDR1 reads SGHDN; CDR2 reads FVKESK. Full variable domain (missing parts from reference TRBV14 and TRBJ1-1): EAGVTQFPSHSVIEKGQTVTLRCDPISGHDNLYWYRRVMGKEIKFLLHFVKESKQDESGMPNNRFLAERTGGTYSTLKVQPAELEDSGVYFCASSQDLTIVNTEAFFGQGTRLTVV.

The chain uses TRBV19 and TRBJ2-6; D unresolved. V was cut by 5 bases and J by 0 bases, with 8 bases left in between. CDR1 LNHDA and CDR2 SQIVND come from the germline V gene (reference sequence). CDR3 length: 15 residues. CDR3 residues: CASSAGFSGANVLTF. The CDR3 DNA sequence: TGTGCCAGTAGTGCCGGGTTCTCTGGGGCCAACGTCCTGACTTTC.

The V and J genes are TRBV5-5 and TRBJ1-5, with a tentative D call TRBD1 (5 bases). This CDR3 region has 16 residues. The V gene lost 1 base and the J gene lost 5 bases, with 16 bases spanning the gap. Germline values: CDR1 SGHKS, CDR2 YYEKEE (reference sequence). The CDR3 protein is CASSLKWGNLYQPQHF. The CDR3 DNA reads as TGTGCCAGCAGCTTGAAGTGGGGGAACCTATATCAGCCCCAGCATTTT.

The chain is built from TRBV6-5 and TRBJ2-7; tentatively, D is TRBD2 (7 bases). V gave up 5 bases and J gave up 3 bases, with 17 bases separating them. The germline V gene has CDR1 MNHEY and CDR2 SVGAGI. The CDR3 totals 15 residues. CDR3 sequence reads: CASSRGRGNVYEQYF. CDR3 DNA: TGTGCCAGCAGTCGGGGGAGGGGGAACGTCTACGAGCAGTACTTC.

The CDR3 protein is CASGRQGEGGYTF. CDR3 sequence (DNA): TGTGCCAGCGGCCGACAGGGAGAGGGAGGCTACACCTTC. The chain recombines TRBV25-1 with TRBJ1-2, with 7 bases matching TRBD1. The germline V gene encodes CDR1 MGHDK and CDR2 SYGVNS. CDR3 size: 13 residues. V shed 8 bases, J shed 8 bases, and the junction held 11 bases outside the gene matches.

This clonotype was seen repeatedly, ten times or more. V is TRBV25-1 and J is TRBJ1-6; perhaps TRBD1 as D (6 bases). Germline CDR1 MGHDK, CDR2 SYGVNS. V lost 7 bases and J lost 7, with 11 bases in between. This CDR3 has 13 amino acids. CDR3 sequence (DNA): TGTGCCAGCACTGCAGGGGTAAATTCACCCCTCCACTTT. Amino acid sequence: CASTAGVNSPLHF.

The table lists this clonotype with many counts. J is TRBJ1-1 and V is TRBV5-1, with TRBD1 matching over 9 bases. This CDR3 region has 15 residues. Germline loops: CDR1 SGHRS, CDR2 YFSETQ. The V gene end was trimmed by 4 bases and the J gene end by 1 base; junction bases not matched to a gene: 5. The CDR3 coding sequence is TGCGCCAGCAGCGTAACAGGGGGCAGGAACACTGAAGCTTTCTTT. It yields the protein CASSVTGGRNTEAFF.

This clonotype was seen at least ten times. The chain couples TRBV24-1 to TRBJ1-5; 8 bases agree with TRBD1. Trimming took 3 bases from V and 3 from J; bases not matched to a gene: 12. Looked up from germline, CDR1 is KGHDR and CDR2 is SFDVKD. The CDR3 has 18 residues. As DNA, the CDR3 is TGTGCCACCAGTGATACCCCAGGACAGGGTAGCTTCAATCAGCCCCAGCATTTT. It yields the protein CATSDTPGQGSFNQPQHF.

This clonotype was detected many times. Here the CDR3 reads CASSLGLTTEAFF. The CDR3 coding sequence is TGTGCCAGCAGCTTAGGGTTGACCACTGAAGCTTTCTTT. This chain connects TRBV7-9 to TRBJ1-1, with D unclear. V shed 1 base and J shed 4 bases, with 7 bases lying between them. The CDR3 contains 13 residues. Germline values: CDR1 SEHNR, CDR2 FQNEAQ (reference sequence).

The chain carries TRBV7-9 and TRBJ2-7, with a tentative D call TRBD2 (6 bases). V shed 7 bases and J shed 2 bases, with 15 bases lying between them. The CDR3 contains 14 residues. Germline V gene data show CDR1 as SEHNR and CDR2 as FQNEAQ (reference sequence). In DNA, the CDR3 is TGTGCCAGCAACGAGGGAGGAACCGCCTACGAGCAGTACTTC. This sequence encodes CASNEGGTAYEQYF. Together with reference TRBV7-9 and TRBJ2-7, the CDR3 gives the full variable domain: DTGVSQNPRHKITKRGQNVTFRCDPISEHNRLYWYRQTLGQGPEFLTYFQNEAQLEKSRLLSDRFSAERPKGSFSTLEIQRTEQGDSAMYLCASNEGGTAYEQYFGPGTRLTVT.

The genes are TRBV3-1 and TRBJ1-2; 9 bases are shared with TRBD1. J lost 2 bases, V lost 3 bases, and 4 bases had no gene match. Germline V CDR1 and CDR2: LGHDT, YNNKEL (reference sequence). The CDR3 contains 15 residues. DNA of the CDR3: TGTGCCAGCAGCCAGGGGGACAGGGAAAACTATGGCTACACCTTC. Its protein product is CASSQGDRENYGYTF.

This chain uses TRBV5-8 with TRBJ1-5; tentatively, D is TRBD1 (5 bases). CDR3 size: 14 residues. V lost 2 bases to trimming and J lost 6 bases, with 12 bases between them. Germline assignment: CDR1 SGHTS and CDR2 YDEGEE. CDR3 coding DNA: TGTGCCAGCAGCTTACTTATGGACACTCAGCCCCAGCATTTT. This codes for CASSLLMDTQPQHF.

This clonotype was seen many times. The J gene is TRBJ1-2, the V gene TRBV24-1; 7 bases match TRBD1. Germline lookup yields CDR1 KGHDR and CDR2 SFDVKD. Trimming at V came to 4 bases and at J to 8 bases, leaving 12 bases not matched to a gene. This CDR3 contains 15 residues. CDR3: CATSEGRAGGYGYTF. In DNA, the CDR3 is TGTGCCACCAGTGAGGGACGTGCAGGGGGGTACGGCTACACCTTC.

This clonotype was counted many times. The chain joins TRBV7-2 to TRBJ2-7, with D possibly called TRBD1 or TRBD2 (6 bases each). The CDR3 extends over 14 amino acids. Per germline, CDR1 SGHTA and CDR2 FQGNSA. Trimming took 3 bases from V and 6 from J, leaving 15 bases between them. CDR3 sequence: CASSLKQGLGEQYF. Written as DNA, the CDR3 is TGTGCCAGCAGCTTGAAACAGGGACTTGGCGAGCAGTACTTC.

This clonotype was picked up a small number of times. The chain links TRBV5-4 to TRBJ2-2, with D unresolved. Germline V gene lookup returns CDR1 SGHNT and CDR2 YYREEE (reference sequence). This CDR3 region has 12 residues. V shed 5 bases and J shed 7 bases, with 9 bases lying between them. CDR3 coding DNA: TGTGCCAGCAGGAAGGCAGACGGGGAGCTGTTTTTT. The encoded protein is CASRKADGELFF.